Each of the 14 T cell receptor beta chains below was sequenced from the same sample in a study of CD8 T cells in ankylosing spondylitis. TCRdb re-called the 5' RACE reads with MiXCR, one entry per CDR3 protein. The data contain 24,000 or so distinct CDR3 sequences, 13% of them singletons. Material for sequencing was blood. Every receptor here comes from a male donor with ankylosing spondylitis or in good health (not recorded which).

This clonotype was found many times. V gene TRBV4-3 combines with J gene TRBJ2-2; 9 nucleotides agree with TRBD2. The CDR3 contains 17 residues. V shed 0 bases and J 6 bases; nucleotides not matched to a gene: 8. Germline CDR1 and CDR2: LGHNA and YSLEER. CDR3 loop: CASSQDSSGKGAGELFF. The CDR3, as DNA: TGCGCCAGCAGCCAAGATTCTAGCGGGAAAGGGGCCGGGGAGCTGTTTTTT.

This clonotype was picked up a small number of times. The chain carries TRBV12-3 or TRBV12-4 and TRBJ1-5; D unresolved. V was clipped by 6 bases and J by 4 bases, with 10 bases between them. CDR3 length equals 13 residues. CDR3 DNA sequence: TGTGCCAGCAGGCCCGACGGTAATCAGCCCCAGCATTTT. This translates into CASRPDGNQPQHF.

This clonotype has at least ten counts. This chain connects TRBV2 to TRBJ2-2; 7 bases agree with TRBD1. CDR1 SNHLY and CDR2 FYNNEI come from the germline V gene. CDR3 length equals 15 residues. Trimming cost V 6 bases and J 2 bases; bases outside gene matches: 6. The CDR3 loop is CASRGQLLNTGELFF. The CDR3 DNA reads TGTGCCAGCAGGGGACAGCTTCTTAACACCGGGGAGCTGTTTTTT.

This clonotype occurred a few times. The CDR3 loop reads CASNKVGTPGGSEQFF. CDR3 in DNA: TGTGCCAGCAACAAAGTAGGGACCCCGGGGGGTTCCGAGCAGTTCTTC. The V and J genes are TRBV6-6 and TRBJ2-1; TRBD2 matches at 7 bases. The V segment lost 7 bases and the J segment 10 bases; nucleotides outside the gene matches: 19. The CDR3 totals 16 residues. Germline CDR1 MNHNY, CDR2 SVGAGI (reference sequence).

This clonotype was seen ten or more times. The chain carries TRBV10-3 and TRBJ2-1; 7 bases are a match to TRBD2. This CDR3 is built from 16 residues. Germline CDR1 reads ENHRY; CDR2 reads SYGVKD. V trimming: 3 bases; J trimming: 7 bases; junction bases outside the gene matches: 12. CDR3 nucleotides: TGTGCCATCAGTGAATCCCGGACTAGTGGGGATAATGAGCAGTTCTTC. The encoded protein is CAISESRTSGDNEQFF.

The chain uses TRBV15 and TRBJ2-7; D not resolved. With 0 bases removed from V and 2 bases from J, the gap between germline ends came to 11 bases. Germline V gene sequence: CDR1 LNHNV, CDR2 YYDKDF (reference sequence). This CDR3 has 15 residues. CDR3 nucleotide sequence: TGTGCCACCAGCAGAGACCTTTCCGGCGCCTACGAGCAGTACGTC. Protein product: CATSRDLSGAYEQYV.

This clonotype was detected many times. The chain links TRBV4-3 to TRBJ2-1; the match to TRBD1 covers 7 bases. The germline V gene has CDR1 LGHNA and CDR2 YSLEER. This CDR3 contains 14 residues. The V gene end was trimmed by 4 bases and the J gene end by 8 bases; junction bases not matched to a gene: 8. CDR3 nucleotides: TGCGCCAGCAGCCCCCGACAGGGACCCTATGAGCAGTTCTTC. Protein sequence: CASSPRQGPYEQFF.

In its sample, this clonotype was seen a few times. The V gene is TRBV10-3, the J gene TRBJ2-1; no clear D gene. Trimming removed 11 bases from V and 5 bases from J, with 16 bases in between. Germline-derived CDR1 and CDR2 are ENHRY and SYGVKD. The CDR3 has 13 residues. The chain's CDR3 is CASRAETNNEQFF. CDR3 coding DNA: TGTGCCTCAAGGGCGGAGACGAACAATGAGCAGTTCTTC.

This clonotype has a count of ten or more. V is TRBV20-1 and J is TRBJ2-5; the D gene is possibly TRBD1 (5 bases). The germline V gene has CDR1 DFQATT and CDR2 SNEGSKA (reference sequence). The germline V and J ends were trimmed by 1 base and 3 bases, with 12 bases remaining between them. There are 14 residues in the CDR3. This CDR3 is CSARANGAEETQYF. The CDR3 DNA reads TGCAGTGCTAGAGCTAATGGGGCCGAAGAGACCCAGTACTTC.

In its sample, this clonotype ranks as medium-sized. The chain has TRBV28 and TRBJ1-2, with 7 nucleotides matching TRBD1. Germline values: CDR1 MDHEN, CDR2 SYDVKM. CDR3 length: 13 residues. Unmatched junction bases numbered 8, after V lost 7 bases and J lost 6 bases. The CDR3, as DNA: TGTGCCAGCACCATCAGGGGGGCGGATGGCTACACCTTC. Its translation: CASTIRGADGYTF.

This clonotype was seen at least ten times. V usage is TRBV5-1 and J usage is TRBJ2-1; D might be TRBD2 (6 bases). Between the trimmed V and J ends, which lost 4 bases and 0 bases, there was a span of 17 bases. The CDR3 contains 17 residues. Germline V lookup: CDR1 SGHRS, CDR2 YFSETQ. CDR3 loop: CASSLGGSGNSYNEQFF. In nucleotides, the CDR3 is TGCGCCAGCAGCCTCGGGGGTAGCGGTAACTCCTACAATGAGCAGTTCTTC.

This clonotype was found a few times. This chain links TRBV9 with TRBJ1-1, with D possibly being TRBD1 (5 bases). V shed 0 bases and J shed 4 bases, with 13 bases lying between them. CDR3 size: 15 residues. In germline, CDR1 is SGDLS, CDR2 YYNGEE. CDR3 sequence reads: CASSVDPGITTEAFF. The DNA of the CDR3 is TGTGCCAGCAGCGTAGACCCAGGGATTACCACTGAAGCTTTCTTT.

V is TRBV9 and J is TRBJ2-1; 11 bases align to TRBD2. The CDR3 length is 19 residues. V gave up 3 bases and J gave up 0 bases; unmatched junction bases: 11. Per germline, CDR1 SGDLS and CDR2 YYNGEE. For the CDR3, the DNA is TGTGCCAGCAGCGGACGGACTAGCGGGCCTTCTAGCTCCTACAATGAGCAGTTCTTC. Its translation: CASSGRTSGPSSSYNEQFF.

The gene calls are TRBV6-2 or TRBV6-3 and TRBJ2-4; TRBD1 or TRBD2 may be the D gene (5 bases each). The V end was cut by 5 bases, the J end by 0 bases, with 17 bases between. Germline V gives CDR1 MNHEY, CDR2 SVGEGT. This CDR3 region has 17 residues. In DNA, the CDR3 is TGTGCCAGCAGTCGTCCTACACGGGACCTAGCCAAAAACATTCAGTACTTC. As protein: CASSRPTRDLAKNIQYF.